The present entry profiles one TCR beta chain with its context. Trimming removed 2 bases from V and 3 bases from J, with 10 bases in between. CDR1 SGHAT and CDR2 FQNNGV come from the germline V gene. This CDR3 has 14 amino acids. This entry comes from a study of blood T cell repertoires in COVID-19. Turning to the study itself: Acute and convalescent COVID-19 specimens originated in the United States, Italy and Spain. The analysed material was cDNA or gDNA that came from T cells, B-cell-depleted T cells, or PBMCs.

In the original workflow: By means of reference gene primer amplification, nucleated cell counts were estimated. Sequencing was performed with immunoSEQ multiplex PCR; in TCRdb, only in-frame clones are kept and a portion is missing. V and J calls and clone size follow that table, whereas D and trimming were derived from the DNA. This sample carries 300,000 to 400,000 clones, roughly 90% of them seen once, and the ten largest clones take about 0.89%. The study assigned cohorts using participant-reported clinical history. The chain uses TRBV11-2 and TRBJ1-2; D perhaps matches TRBD1 (6 bases). This receptor was identified in a woman aged 30 to 39 with acute COVID-19. Sequenced: PBMCs or T cells enriched from blood (not recorded which). The CDR3 is CASSLRGGYYGYTF. CDR3 bases: TGTGCCAGCAGCTTAAGAGGGGGTTACTATGGCTACACCTTC.